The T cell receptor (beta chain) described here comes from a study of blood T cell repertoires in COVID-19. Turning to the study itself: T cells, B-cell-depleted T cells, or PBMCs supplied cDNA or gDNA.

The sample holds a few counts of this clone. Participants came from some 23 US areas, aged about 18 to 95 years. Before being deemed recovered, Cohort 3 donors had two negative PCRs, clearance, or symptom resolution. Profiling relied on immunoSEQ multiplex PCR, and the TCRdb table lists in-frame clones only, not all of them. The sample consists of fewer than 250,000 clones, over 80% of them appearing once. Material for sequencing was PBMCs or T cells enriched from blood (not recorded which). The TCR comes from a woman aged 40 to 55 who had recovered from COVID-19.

The CDR3 sequence is CASSSADHYWGDSPLHF. The CDR3 DNA reads TGTGCCAGCAGCTCCGCGGACCACTACTGGGGAGATTCACCCCTCCACTTT. This chain joins TRBV5-4 and TRBJ1-6; unclear D gene. CDR1 and CDR2 (germline): SGHNT, YYREEE (reference sequence). With 3 bases removed from V and 8 bases from J, the gap between germline ends came to 21 bases. The CDR3 spans 17 residues.